This T cell receptor (beta chain) was sequenced during a study of molecular identifiers for immune sequencing clone quantification. It was with previously described methods and listed TCR primers that bulk TCR libraries were made. TCRdb independently ran MiXCR on the PCR reads; one entry per CDR3 protein. Altogether around 460,000 distinct CDR3 sequences are present, roughly 25% being singletons, with the ten largest covering around 0.76%. Worth noting for this clonotype: The antigen is unknown. A much larger clone differs by one base, so this may be a read error.

V was cut by 7 bases and J by 10 bases, with 16 bases left in between. The CDR3 spans 13 residues. CDR1 is MNHNS, CDR2 SASEGT, per germline. The study's findings and limits: Beyond 20 RNA copies, clones held over 99% of effector molecules, compared with under 1% in naive cells.

The TCR sequence derives from a human donor in good health. Some libraries in this study had Jurkat cell RNA spiked in. The specimen was naive CD8+ T cells from blood, with Jurkat cell RNA spiked in. The subset: FACS-sorted CD8+CD4-CCR7+CD45RA+ naive T cells. The V call is TRBV6-1, the J call TRBJ1-4; possibly TRBD1 for D (6 bases). CDR3 residues: CASTTGLEGKLFF. The CDR3 coding sequence is TGTGCCAGCACAACAGGGCTAGAGGGAAAACTGTTTTTT.